This T cell receptor beta chain was documented in a study of blood T cell repertoires in COVID-19. Overall study: Both acute and convalescent COVID-19 samples were obtained from the United States, Italy and Spain. T cells, B-cell-depleted T cells, or PBMCs provided the cDNA or gDNA that served as material.

This CDR3 is 18 amino acids long. Per the germline V gene, CDR1 is SQVTM and CDR2 is ANQGSEA. Between the trimmed V and J ends, which lost 4 bases and 1 base, there was a span of 23 bases. As originally analysed: Cell counts per sample came from amplifying reference gene primers. The assay was immunoSEQ multiplex PCR, and TCRdb's table has in-frame clones only and misses some. V and J calls and clone size are given by that table; D and trimming were obtained from the DNA. The sample has 140,000 or so clones, 80% to 90% seen once. This clone was recorded only once. Material: peripheral blood. This sequence joins TRBV29-1 and TRBJ1-5; D is possibly TRBD1 (5 bases). This clonotype was sampled from a man between 60 and 75 years old with active or convalescent COVID-19. CDR3 region: CSVVEAGRGYGSNQPQHF. CDR3 nucleotides: TGCAGCGTTGTCGAGGCAGGGAGGGGATATGGGAGCAATCAGCCCCAGCATTTT. The variable domain in full, with the rest retrieved from reference TRBV29-1 and TRBJ1-5, is SAVISQKPSRDICQRGTSLTIQCQVDSQVTMMFWYRQQPGQSLTLIATANQGSEATYESGFVIDKFPISRPNLTFSTLTVSNMSPEDSSIYLCSVVEAGRGYGSNQPQHFGDGTRLSIL.